The present entry profiles one T cell receptor (beta chain) with its context. Using immunoSEQ multiplex PCR, the repertoire was profiled, and TCRdb retains in-frame clones only, with some absent. The profile shows roughly 69,000 clones, about 82% of them singletons. The entry originates in a study of blood T cell repertoires in COVID-19. About the study: Material from acute and convalescent COVID-19 was sourced from the United States, Italy and Spain.

In germline, CDR1 is SQVTM, CDR2 ANQGSEA. The length of the CDR3 is 17 residues. The V and J ends lost 6 bases and 0 bases, in that order; junction bases with no gene match: 14. The receptor comes from a woman between 40 and 50 years old with acute COVID-19. The chain employs TRBV29-1 and TRBJ1-3; 7 nucleotides align to TRBD1. The sequencing input was PBMCs or T cells enriched from blood (not recorded which). The CDR3 sequence: CSVQNTGQLLSGNTIYF. CDR3 DNA sequence: TGCAGCGTCCAAAATACGGGACAGCTTCTCTCTGGAAACACCATATATTTT. The full variable domain, in which reference TRBV29-1 and TRBJ1-3 provide the parts outside the CDR3, is SAVISQKPSRDICQRGTSLTIQCQVDSQVTMMFWYRQQPGQSLTLIATANQGSEATYESGFVIDKFPISRPNLTFSTLTVSNMSPEDSSIYLCSVQNTGQLLSGNTIYFGEGSWLTVV.